What follows describes a single T cell receptor beta chain. The target antigen is unknown. Purity of the CD4+ and CD8+ cells, isolated by positive magnetic bead selection, was checked by flow cytometry. V dropped 6 bases and J dropped 6 bases, with 22 bases sitting between them. The CDR3 consists of 16 residues. CDR1 and CDR2 from the germline V gene are SNHLY and FYNNEI. The data belong to a study of somatic mutations in cytotoxic T cells in rheumatoid arthritis. Study information: A subset of V beta antibody-stained T-cell populations was isolated by flow sorting, reaching nearly 100% purity, and this subset included V beta1+ cells that went on to TCRB sequencing.

Points from the study as a whole: The CD8+ clonality of rheumatoid arthritis patients increased with age, whereas that of healthy controls did not.

The method was immunoSEQ multiplex PCR; TCRdb's version includes in-frame clones alone and lacks a portion of them. The sample includes 20,000 to 25,000 clones, 86% seen only once; the top ten take approximately 17%. This chain links TRBV2 with TRBJ2-3; no clear D gene. The sequencing input was CD8+ T cells sorted from blood. This sequence was found in a woman aged 45-65 years in good health. CDR3 protein: CASSDPRPSWLDTQYF. Written as DNA, the CDR3 is TGTGCCAGCAGCGACCCTAGACCATCTTGGCTGGATACGCAGTATTTT.